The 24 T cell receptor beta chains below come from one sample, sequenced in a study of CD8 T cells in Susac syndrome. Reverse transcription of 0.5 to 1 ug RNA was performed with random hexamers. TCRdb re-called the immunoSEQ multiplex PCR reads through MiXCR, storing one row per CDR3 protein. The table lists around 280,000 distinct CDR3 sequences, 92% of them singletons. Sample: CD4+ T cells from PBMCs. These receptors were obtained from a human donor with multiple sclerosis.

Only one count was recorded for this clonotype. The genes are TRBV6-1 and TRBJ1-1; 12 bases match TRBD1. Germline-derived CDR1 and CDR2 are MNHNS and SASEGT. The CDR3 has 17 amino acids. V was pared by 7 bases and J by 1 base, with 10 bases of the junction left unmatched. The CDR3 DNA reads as TGTGCCAGCACTCCGGGACAGGGGGCTGGTGGGAACACTGAAGCTTTCTTT. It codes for CASTPGQGAGGNTEAFF.

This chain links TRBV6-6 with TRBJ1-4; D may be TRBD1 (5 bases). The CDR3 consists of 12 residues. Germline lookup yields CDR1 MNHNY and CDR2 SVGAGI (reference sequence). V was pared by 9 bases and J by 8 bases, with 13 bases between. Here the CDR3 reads CASSTTEEKLFF. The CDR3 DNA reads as TGTGCCAGTTCAACGACAGAAGAAAAACTGTTTTTT.

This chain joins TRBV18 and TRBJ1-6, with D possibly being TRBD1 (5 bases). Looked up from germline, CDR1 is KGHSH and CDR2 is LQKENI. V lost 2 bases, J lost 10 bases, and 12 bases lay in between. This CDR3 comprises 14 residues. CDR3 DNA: TGTGCCAGCTCACCATCGGGGGAAACATCACCCCTCCACTTT. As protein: CASSPSGETSPLHF.

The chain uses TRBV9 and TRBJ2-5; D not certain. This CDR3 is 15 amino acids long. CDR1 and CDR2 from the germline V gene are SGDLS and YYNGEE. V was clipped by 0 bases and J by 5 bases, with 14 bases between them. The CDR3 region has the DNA TGTGCCAGCAGCGTAGGGGTGGCCCAACGGGAGACCCAGTACTTC. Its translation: CASSVGVAQRETQYF.

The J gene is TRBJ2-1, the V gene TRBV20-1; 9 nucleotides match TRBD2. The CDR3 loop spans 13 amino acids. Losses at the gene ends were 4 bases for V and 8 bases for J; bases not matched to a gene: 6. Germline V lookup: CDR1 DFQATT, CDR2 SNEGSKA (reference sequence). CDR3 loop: CSAKAGGLDEQFF. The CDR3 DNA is TGCAGTGCTAAGGCGGGAGGGCTCGATGAGCAGTTCTTC.

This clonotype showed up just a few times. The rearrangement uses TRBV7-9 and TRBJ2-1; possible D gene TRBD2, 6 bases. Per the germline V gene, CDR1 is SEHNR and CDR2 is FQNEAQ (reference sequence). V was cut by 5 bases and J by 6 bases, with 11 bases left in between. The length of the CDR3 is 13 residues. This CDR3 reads CASSRAGGNEQFF. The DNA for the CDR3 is TGTGCCAGCAGCCGGGCCGGGGGCAATGAGCAGTTCTTC.

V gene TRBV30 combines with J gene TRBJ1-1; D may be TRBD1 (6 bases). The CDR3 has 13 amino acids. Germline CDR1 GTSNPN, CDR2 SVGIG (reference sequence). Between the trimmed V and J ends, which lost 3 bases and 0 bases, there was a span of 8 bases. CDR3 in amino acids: CAWRDSLNTEAFF. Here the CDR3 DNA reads TGTGCCTGGAGGGACAGTTTGAACACTGAAGCTTTCTTT.

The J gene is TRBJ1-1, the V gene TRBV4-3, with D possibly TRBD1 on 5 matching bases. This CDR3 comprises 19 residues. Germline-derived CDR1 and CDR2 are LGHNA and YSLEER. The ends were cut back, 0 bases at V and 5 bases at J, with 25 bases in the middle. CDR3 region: CASSQDPQRGADRKTEAFF. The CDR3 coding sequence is TGCGCCAGCAGCCAAGATCCCCAACGTGGGGCGGATCGGAAAACTGAAGCTTTCTTT.

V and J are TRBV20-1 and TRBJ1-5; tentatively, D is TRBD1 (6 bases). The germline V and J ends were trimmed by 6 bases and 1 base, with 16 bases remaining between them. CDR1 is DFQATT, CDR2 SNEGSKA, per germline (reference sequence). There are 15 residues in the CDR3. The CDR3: CSARKQGVSNQPQHF. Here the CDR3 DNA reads TGCAGTGCCCGAAAACAGGGAGTAAGCAATCAGCCCCAGCATTTT.

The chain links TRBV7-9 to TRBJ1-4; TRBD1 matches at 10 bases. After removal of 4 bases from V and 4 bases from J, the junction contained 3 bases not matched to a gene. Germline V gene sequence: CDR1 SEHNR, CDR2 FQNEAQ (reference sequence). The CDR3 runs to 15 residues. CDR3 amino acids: CASSSGQGNNEKLFF. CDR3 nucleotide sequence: TGTGCCAGCAGCTCGGGACAGGGGAATAATGAAAAACTGTTTTTT.

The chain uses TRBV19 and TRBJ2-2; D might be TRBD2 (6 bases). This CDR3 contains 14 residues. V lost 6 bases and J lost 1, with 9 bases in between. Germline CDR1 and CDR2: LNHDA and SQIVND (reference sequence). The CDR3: CASRDYGNTGELFF. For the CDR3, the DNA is TGTGCCAGTAGGGACTACGGGAACACCGGGGAGCTGTTTTTT.

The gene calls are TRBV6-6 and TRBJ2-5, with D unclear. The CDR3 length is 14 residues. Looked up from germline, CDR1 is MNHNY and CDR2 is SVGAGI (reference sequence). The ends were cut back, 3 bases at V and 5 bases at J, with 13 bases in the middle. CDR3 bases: TGTGCCAGCAGTTATAGTGAGGCGGAGGAGACCCAGTACTTC. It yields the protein CASSYSEAEETQYF.

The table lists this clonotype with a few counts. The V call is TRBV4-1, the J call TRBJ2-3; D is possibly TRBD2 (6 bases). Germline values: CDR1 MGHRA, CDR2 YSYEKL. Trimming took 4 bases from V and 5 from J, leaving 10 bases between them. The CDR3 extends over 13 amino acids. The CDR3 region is CASSRGEEDTQYF. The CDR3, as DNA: TGCGCCAGCAGCCGGGGGGAGGAAGATACGCAGTATTTT.

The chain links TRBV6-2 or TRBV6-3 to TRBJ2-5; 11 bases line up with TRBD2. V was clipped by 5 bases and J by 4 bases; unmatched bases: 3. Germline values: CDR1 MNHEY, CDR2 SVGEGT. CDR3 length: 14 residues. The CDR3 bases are TGTGCCAGCAGTGAAACTAGCGGGAGAGAGACCCAGTACTTC. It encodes CASSETSGRETQYF.

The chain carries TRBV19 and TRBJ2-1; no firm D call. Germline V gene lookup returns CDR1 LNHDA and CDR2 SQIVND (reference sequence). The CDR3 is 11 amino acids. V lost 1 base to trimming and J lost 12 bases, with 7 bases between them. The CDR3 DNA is TGTGCCAGTAGTATAGGAATAGGGCAGTTCTTC. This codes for CASSIGIGQFF.

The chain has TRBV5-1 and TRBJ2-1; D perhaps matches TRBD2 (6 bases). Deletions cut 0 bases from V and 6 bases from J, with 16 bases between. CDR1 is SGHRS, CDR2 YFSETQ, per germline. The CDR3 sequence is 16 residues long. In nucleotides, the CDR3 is TGCGCCAGCAGCTTGGAAAGGGCTAGCGTATCCAATGAGCAGTTCTTC. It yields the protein CASSLERASVSNEQFF.

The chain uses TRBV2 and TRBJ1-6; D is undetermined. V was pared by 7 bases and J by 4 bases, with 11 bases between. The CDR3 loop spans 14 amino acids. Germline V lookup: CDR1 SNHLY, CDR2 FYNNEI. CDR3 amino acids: CASTERAYNSPLHF. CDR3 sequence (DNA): TGTGCCAGCACCGAACGTGCATATAATTCACCCCTCCACTTT.

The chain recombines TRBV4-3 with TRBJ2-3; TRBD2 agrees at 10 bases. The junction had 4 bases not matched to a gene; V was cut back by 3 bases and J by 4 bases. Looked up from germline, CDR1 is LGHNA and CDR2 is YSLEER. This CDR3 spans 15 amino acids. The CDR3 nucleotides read TGCGCCAGCAGCCAGGCGACTAGCGGGCCAGATACGCAGTATTTT. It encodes CASSQATSGPDTQYF.

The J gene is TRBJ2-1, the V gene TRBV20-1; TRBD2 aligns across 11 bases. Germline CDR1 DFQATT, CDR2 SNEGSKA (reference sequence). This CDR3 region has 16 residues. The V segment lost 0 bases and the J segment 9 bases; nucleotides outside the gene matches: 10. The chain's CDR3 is CSARDLAGGLWAEQFF. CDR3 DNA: TGCAGTGCTAGAGATTTAGCGGGAGGGCTGTGGGCTGAGCAGTTCTTC.

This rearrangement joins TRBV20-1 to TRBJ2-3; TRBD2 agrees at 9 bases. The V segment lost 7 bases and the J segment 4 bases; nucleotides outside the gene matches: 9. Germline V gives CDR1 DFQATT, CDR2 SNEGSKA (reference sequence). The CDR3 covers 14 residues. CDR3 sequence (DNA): TGCAGTGTTCCGTGGACTAGCGCCCCAGATACGCAGTATTTT. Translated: CSVPWTSAPDTQYF.

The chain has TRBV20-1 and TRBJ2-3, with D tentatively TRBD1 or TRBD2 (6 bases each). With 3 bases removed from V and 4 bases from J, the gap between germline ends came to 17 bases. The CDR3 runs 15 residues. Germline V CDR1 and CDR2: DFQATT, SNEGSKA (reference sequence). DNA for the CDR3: TGCAGTGCTAGTCGTTTCGGGGGCGACCCAGATACGCAGTATTTT. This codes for CSASRFGGDPDTQYF.

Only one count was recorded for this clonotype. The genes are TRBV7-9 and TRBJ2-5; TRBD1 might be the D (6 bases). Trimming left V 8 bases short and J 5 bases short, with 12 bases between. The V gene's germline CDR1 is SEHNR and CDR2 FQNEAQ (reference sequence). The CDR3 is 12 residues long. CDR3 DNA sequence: TGTGCCAGCGTCAGGGGAGAGGAGACCCAGTACTTC. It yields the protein CASVRGEETQYF.

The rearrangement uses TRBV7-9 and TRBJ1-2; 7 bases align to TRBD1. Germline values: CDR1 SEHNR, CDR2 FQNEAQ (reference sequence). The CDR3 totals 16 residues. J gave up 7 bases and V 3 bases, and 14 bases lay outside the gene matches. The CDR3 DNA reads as TGTGCCAGCAGCTTGCTGGTGGTTACAGGGGTGAGTGGCTACACCTTC. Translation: CASSLLVVTGVSGYTF.

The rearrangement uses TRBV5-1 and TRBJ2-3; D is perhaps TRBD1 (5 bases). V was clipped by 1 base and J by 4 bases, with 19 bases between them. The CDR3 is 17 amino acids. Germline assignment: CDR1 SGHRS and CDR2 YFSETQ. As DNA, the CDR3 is TGCGCCAGCAGCTTGAGGAGTGCAGATGGGGCCCCAGATACGCAGTATTTT. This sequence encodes CASSLRSADGAPDTQYF.